The next 31 T cell receptor beta chains were all read from a single sample in a study of blood T cell repertoires in COVID-19. Produced via immunoSEQ multiplex PCR; TCRdb's table is partial and in-frame only. The sample holds approximately 250,000 clones; 75% to 90% are singletons and the top ten take around 4%. Sequenced sample: PBMCs or T cells enriched from blood (not recorded which). All receptors come from a woman in her twenties or thirties who had recovered from COVID-19.

This clone was observed once. V and J are TRBV30 and TRBJ1-5; D remains unclear. The CDR3 is 13 amino acids. Deletions cut 1 base from V and 1 base from J, with 5 bases between. Germline V gene data show CDR1 as GTSNPN and CDR2 as SVGIG (reference sequence). The CDR3, as DNA: TGTGCCTGGAGTGCAGAAAGCAATCAGCCCCAGCATTTT. Its protein product is CAWSAESNQPQHF.

This clone was observed a handful of times. V and J are TRBV5-1 and TRBJ1-1, with a possible D match to TRBD1 (6 bases). CDR1 and CDR2 from the germline V gene are SGHRS and YFSETQ. V lost 0 bases, J lost 7 bases, and 13 bases lay in between. CDR3 length: 14 amino acids. The CDR3 DNA reads as TGCGCCAGCAGCTTGGAAGGACAGTACGGTGAAGCTTTCTTT. The encoded protein is CASSLEGQYGEAFF.

This chain joins TRBV28 and TRBJ1-3, with D tentatively TRBD1 (5 bases). V shed 3 bases and J shed 4 bases, with 10 bases lying between them. Germline V CDR1 and CDR2: MDHEN, SYDVKM. This CDR3 is built from 14 residues. CDR3: CASSLPPGGNTIYF. In DNA form, the CDR3 reads TGTGCCAGCAGTTTGCCCCCAGGGGGAAACACCATATATTTT.

J is TRBJ1-2 and V is TRBV15; unclear D gene. This CDR3 is 16 amino acids long. Germline V lookup: CDR1 LNHNV, CDR2 YYDKDF (reference sequence). Trimming stripped 3 bases from V and 5 bases from J, with 19 bases between. The CDR3 region is CATSRGAGSRIYGYTF. The CDR3 nucleotides are TGTGCCACCAGCAGGGGAGCGGGGTCGAGAATTTATGGCTACACCTTC.

The chain employs TRBV27 and TRBJ2-1; 7 bases fit TRBD1. The V gene's germline CDR1 is MNHEY and CDR2 SMNVEV (reference sequence). V lost 1 base, J lost 2 bases, and 5 bases stayed unmatched. The CDR3 is 16 residues long. This CDR3 is CASSLYLDRTYNEQFF. The CDR3 DNA reads as TGTGCCAGCAGTTTATACCTGGACAGGACCTACAATGAGCAGTTCTTC.

This chain joins TRBV29-1 and TRBJ2-1; 12 bases line up with TRBD2. V lost 6 bases to trimming and J lost 9 bases; unmatched junction nucleotides: 12. Germline loops: CDR1 SQVTM, CDR2 ANQGSEA. The CDR3 sequence is 15 residues long. The CDR3 region is CSVVTSGRNPSEQFF. The DNA of the CDR3 is TGCAGCGTAGTAACTAGCGGGAGGAATCCCAGTGAGCAGTTCTTC.

This clone was observed a handful of times. This chain uses TRBV30 with TRBJ2-2; 13 bases fit TRBD2. The CDR3 covers 20 residues. CDR1 and CDR2 from the germline V gene are GTSNPN and SVGIG (reference sequence). V shed 1 base, J shed 4 bases, and the junction held 15 bases outside the gene matches. CDR3 coding DNA: TGTGCCTGGAGTGCCTTTAACCCTTGGACTAGCGGGAGTAGCACCGGGGAGCTGTTTTTT. Amino acid sequence: CAWSAFNPWTSGSSTGELFF.

V usage is TRBV29-1 and J usage is TRBJ1-2; no reliable D call. Germline values: CDR1 SQVTM, CDR2 ANQGSEA. V gave up 3 bases and J gave up 4 bases, with 15 bases separating them. The CDR3 spans 14 residues. The CDR3 DNA reads TGCAGCGTTGAGATCCCCCCTGGGAGCTATGGCTACACCTTC. This sequence encodes CSVEIPPGSYGYTF.

The chain couples TRBV5-1 to TRBJ2-2, with 10 bases matching TRBD2. Germline CDR1 is SGHRS and CDR2 is YFSETQ. V was pared by 3 bases and J by 5 bases, with 7 bases of the junction left unmatched. The CDR3 runs 16 residues. CDR3 in amino acids: CASSSWTSGETGELFF. DNA of the CDR3: TGCGCCAGCAGCTCTTGGACTAGCGGAGAGACCGGGGAGCTGTTTTTT.

The genes are TRBV4-2 and TRBJ1-2, with 7 bases lining up with TRBD1. CDR3 size: 18 residues. The junction had 12 bases not matched to a gene; V was cut back by 2 bases and J by 0 bases. Germline CDR1 LGHNA, CDR2 YNFKEQ. DNA for the CDR3: TGTGCCAGCAGCCAACGACAACTCGGGACAGCGACTAACTATGGCTACACCTTC. Encoded protein: CASSQRQLGTATNYGYTF.

The chain couples TRBV4-3 to TRBJ1-4; 9 bases are shared with TRBD1. J gave up 6 bases and V 4 bases, and 0 bases lay outside the gene matches. The CDR3 has 13 amino acids. In germline, CDR1 is LGHNA, CDR2 YSLEER. Here the CDR3 DNA reads TGCGCCAGCAGCCGGGACAGGGATGAAAAACTGTTTTTT. Translation: CASSRDRDEKLFF.

The CDR3 sequence: CATRDINTDTQYF. The CDR3 DNA reads as TGTGCCACCAGGGACATTAACACAGATACGCAGTATTTT. V is TRBV7-3 and J is TRBJ2-3; TRBD1 is a possible D gene (6 bases). The V gene's germline CDR1 is SGHTA and CDR2 FQGTGA. Trimming took 10 bases from V and 2 from J, leaving 13 bases between them. The CDR3 extends over 13 amino acids.

The chain links TRBV7-9 to TRBJ1-4; 8 bases are a match to TRBD1. The length of the CDR3 is 15 residues. Germline loops: CDR1 SEHNR, CDR2 FQNEAQ (reference sequence). Trimming cost V 5 bases and J 6 bases; bases outside gene matches: 8. The CDR3 coding sequence is TGTGCCAGCAGCCCGCAGACAGGGGACGATGAAAAACTGTTTTTT. This encodes CASSPQTGDDEKLFF.

This clone has a single count. The chain combines TRBV18 with TRBJ2-2; perhaps TRBD2 as D (6 bases). V was shortened by 5 bases and J by 6 bases, with 13 bases between the two germline ends. There are 14 residues in the CDR3. The germline V gene encodes CDR1 KGHSH and CDR2 LQKENI. The CDR3 sequence is CASSSIREAGELFF. CDR3 nucleotide sequence: TGTGCCAGCTCATCGATAAGGGAGGCCGGGGAGCTGTTTTTT.

The sample holds one count of this clone. This chain connects TRBV28 to TRBJ1-5, with 9 bases lining up with TRBD1. The CDR3 contains 14 residues. V dropped 5 bases and J dropped 6; count of bases not matched to a gene: 5. Germline lookup yields CDR1 MDHEN and CDR2 SYDVKM. The DNA of the CDR3 is TGTGCCAGCAGTCTGGACAGGGGAAGTCAGCCCCAGCATTTT. Protein product: CASSLDRGSQPQHF.

This chain joins TRBV11-2 and TRBJ2-3, with 10 bases identical to TRBD1. The CDR3 has 16 residues. Germline CDR1 and CDR2: SGHAT and FQNNGV. The J segment lost 1 base and the V segment lost 6 bases, leaving 7 bases of the junction unmatched. In nucleotides, the CDR3 is TGTGCCAGCAGGGGACGACAGGGGGCCCGCACAGATACGCAGTATTTT. Protein product: CASRGRQGARTDTQYF.

The chain is built from TRBV7-9 and TRBJ2-3; TRBD2 matches at 8 bases. Germline CDR1 reads SEHNR; CDR2 reads FQNEAQ (reference sequence). CDR3 size: 16 residues. Trimming at V came to 4 bases and at J to 3 bases, leaving 9 bases not matched to a gene. CDR3 sequence reads: CASSSFGGDGTDTQYF. The CDR3 region has the DNA TGTGCCAGCAGCTCGTTCGGGGGGGATGGGACAGATACGCAGTATTTT.

This chain links TRBV6-5 with TRBJ2-4; 9 bases are shared with TRBD2. In germline, CDR1 is MNHEY, CDR2 SVGAGI. The CDR3 spans 15 residues. V dropped 2 bases and J dropped 9; count of bases not matched to a gene: 8. CDR3 in amino acids: CASSYGPSGKSIQYF. CDR3 coding DNA: TGTGCCAGCAGTTACGGGCCTAGCGGGAAGAGCATTCAGTACTTC.

This chain connects TRBV7-9 to TRBJ2-5, with TRBD1 matching over 10 bases. With V trimmed by 4 bases and J by 1 base, 6 bases remained unmatched. This CDR3 has 16 amino acids. Per germline, CDR1 SEHNR and CDR2 FQNEAQ (reference sequence). The CDR3 is CASSSWTGGVQETQYF. CDR3 coding DNA: TGTGCCAGCAGCTCTTGGACAGGGGGGGTCCAAGAGACCCAGTACTTC.

The genes are TRBV13 and TRBJ2-7; D not resolved. Germline values: CDR1 PRHDT, CDR2 FYEKMQ (reference sequence). There are 12 residues in the CDR3. The V end was cut by 1 base, the J end by 3 bases, with 4 bases between. This CDR3 is CASSLESYEQYF. DNA for the CDR3: TGTGCCAGCAGCTTAGAGAGCTACGAGCAGTACTTC.

The chain recombines TRBV9 with TRBJ2-3, with 8 bases lining up with TRBD2. Germline-derived CDR1 and CDR2 are SGDLS and YYNGEE. The CDR3 has 14 amino acids. J gave up 0 bases and V 4 bases, and 1 base lay outside the gene matches. This CDR3 is CASSTSGSTDTQYF. CDR3 nucleotide sequence: TGTGCCAGCAGCACTAGCGGTAGCACAGATACGCAGTATTTT.

The chain links TRBV2 to TRBJ1-3; possibly TRBD1 for D (6 bases). This CDR3 spans 13 amino acids. The ends were cut back, 11 bases at V and 1 base at J, with 12 bases in the middle. Germline CDR1 is SNHLY and CDR2 is FYNNEI. The CDR3, as DNA: TGTGCCGGTAAACAGGGTTCTGGAAACACCATATATTTT. Its protein is CAGKQGSGNTIYF.

Only one count was recorded for this clone. The chain uses TRBV6-5 and TRBJ1-2, with 8 positions matching TRBD1. CDR1 is MNHEY, CDR2 SVGAGI, per germline. J gave up 8 bases and V 8 bases, and 10 bases lay outside the gene matches. This CDR3 is 13 amino acids long. The chain's CDR3 is CASPDREDRGYTF. The CDR3 nucleotides are TGTGCCAGCCCGGACAGGGAAGATCGCGGCTACACCTTC.

The chain couples TRBV6-2 or TRBV6-3 to TRBJ2-7; TRBD2 is a possible D gene (5 bases). The V gene lost 6 bases and the J gene lost 7 bases, with 25 bases spanning the gap. There are 16 residues in the CDR3. Germline CDR1 reads MNHEY; CDR2 reads SVGEGT. In DNA, the CDR3 is TGTGCCAGCAGCACCGCGCCTTTCTCACGCCGGGGAGAGCAGTACTTC. Translation: CASSTAPFSRRGEQYF.

This sequence joins TRBV6-2 or TRBV6-3 and TRBJ2-1; maybe TRBD2 (6 bases). Deletions cut 6 bases from V and 15 bases from J, with 21 bases between. The germline gives CDR1 MNHEY, CDR2 SVGEGT. The CDR3 spans 13 residues. The CDR3 region has the DNA TGTGCCAGCAGCCTACTAGGGACTTCCCCTGGGTTCTTC. Translation gives CASSLLGTSPGFF.

This chain uses TRBV27 with TRBJ1-2; TRBD1 aligns across 9 bases. The CDR3 consists of 14 residues. Germline trimming cut 5 bases from V and 7 bases from J; bases unmatched to any gene: 8. CDR1 is MNHEY, CDR2 SMNVEV, per germline (reference sequence). CDR3 in DNA: TGTGCCAGCAGTCTACGGGGGACAGGGTCTGGCTACACCTTC. Encoded protein: CASSLRGTGSGYTF.

This chain links TRBV27 with TRBJ1-2, with a weak D call TRBD1 (6 bases). V lost 6 bases and J 6 bases, leaving 29 bases between the germline ends. This CDR3 contains 18 residues. Germline V lookup: CDR1 MNHEY, CDR2 SMNVEV (reference sequence). CDR3 sequence: CASRLAQVRGGPRNGYTF. As DNA, the CDR3 is TGTGCCAGCAGGTTGGCTCAAGTAAGGGGGGGGCCGAGGAATGGCTACACCTTC.

The J gene is TRBJ2-2, the V gene TRBV7-6, with a tentative D call TRBD2 (6 bases). Germline lookup yields CDR1 SGHVS and CDR2 FNYEAQ. The CDR3 runs to 16 residues. Trimming stripped 5 bases from V and 3 bases from J, with 16 bases between. CDR3 residues: CASSTPVSGDTGELFF. CDR3 nucleotides: TGTGCCAGCAGCACACCCGTCTCGGGGGACACCGGGGAGCTGTTTTTT.

This chain uses TRBV11-3 with TRBJ2-1, with 7 bases aligning to TRBD2. The CDR3 is made up of 15 amino acids. Trimming took 5 bases from V and 2 from J; bases not matched to a gene: 6. The V gene's germline CDR1 is SGHNT and CDR2 YENEEA. For the CDR3, the DNA is TGTGCCAGCAGCGATCGGGGGGAGGCCTACAATGAGCAGTTCTTC. It is translated as CASSDRGEAYNEQFF.

The chain employs TRBV4-3 and TRBJ1-2, with D tentatively TRBD1 (5 bases). This CDR3 region has 14 residues. Germline V gene sequence: CDR1 LGHNA, CDR2 YSLEER. V was pared by 4 bases and J by 6 bases, with 15 bases between. The chain's CDR3 is CASSLNRQLNGYTF. CDR3 nucleotides: TGCGCCAGCAGCCTAAATCGACAGCTGAATGGCTACACCTTC.

The chain links TRBV7-2 to TRBJ1-1, with a possible D match to TRBD1 (5 bases). CDR1 is SGHTA, CDR2 FQGNSA, per germline. The CDR3 sequence is 14 residues long. V lost 8 bases to trimming and J lost 0 bases, with 13 bases between them. CDR3: CASRREGMNTEAFF. CDR3 nucleotide sequence: TGTGCCAGCCGCAGGGAGGGGATGAACACTGAAGCTTTCTTT.